The rows below give T cell receptor beta chains drawn from one sample of a study of shared clonotypes between healthy human individuals. The data were produced by immunoSEQ multiplex PCR, yet TCRdb's version contains in-frame clones alone and is incomplete. The sample lists roughly 1,000,000 clones, around 78% occurring once. Sequencing was carried out using memory CD4+ T cells from PBMCs. These receptors were collected from a man between 18 and 29 years old in good health. Some clones in this sample may be carry-over from other donors' samples. Each CDR3 is given with its conserved first and last residue. Fields, in order: CDR3 protein, CDR3 DNA, clone size, D gene, J gene, V gene. A D gene is named only where the DNA matches it firmly. For some rows the clone size is stated as once, few or many, or as a class when expanded; others skip it.

CASSQNGASGETQYF	TGCGCCAGCAGCCAAAATGGGGCTAGCGGGGAGACCCAGTACTTC	NA	TRBD2	TRBJ2-5	TRBV4-3
CSVDGGRAMNEQFF	TGCAGCGTTGACGGCGGGAGAGCAATGAATGAGCAGTTCTTC	few	TRBD2	TRBJ2-1	TRBV29-1
CASSFTPDRSNTGELFF	TGTGCCAGCAGTTTTACGCCGGACAGGTCGAACACCGGGGAGCTGTTTTTT	many	TRBD1	TRBJ2-2	TRBV7-2
CASSPGAPGRGYTF	TGCGCCAGCAGCCCCGGCGCACCGGGGAGGGGCTACACCTTC	NA	NA	TRBJ1-2	TRBV5-1
CASSGTSGYTDTQYF	TGTGCCAGCAGTGGAACTAGCGGCTACACAGATACGCAGTATTTT	NA	TRBD2	TRBJ2-3	TRBV2
CSALGRTSRFYNEQFF	TGCAGCGCTCTAGGTCGAACTAGCAGATTCTACAATGAGCAGTTCTTC	NA	NA	TRBJ2-1	TRBV29-1
CASSPVQGLYQPQHF	TGTGCCAGCAGCCCGGTGCAGGGTTTATATCAGCCCCAGCATTTT	NA	NA	TRBJ1-5	TRBV28
CASSSTGGDTEAFF	TGTGCCAGCAGCTCGACGGGGGGGGACACTGAAGCTTTCTTT	NA	NA	TRBJ1-1	TRBV11-3
CASSDTYNEQFF	TGTGCCAGCAGTGATACATACAATGAGCAGTTCTTC	NA	NA	TRBJ2-1	TRBV2
CASSLTGQPVETQYF	TGCGCCAGCAGCCTTACGGGACAACCGGTCGAGACCCAGTACTTC	once	NA	TRBJ2-5	TRBV5-1
CASRGTGGIHGELFF	TGTGCCAGCAGGGGGACAGGGGGTATTCACGGGGAGCTGTTTTTT	NA	TRBD1	TRBJ2-2	TRBV27
CARARGTGCPSTDTQYF	TGTGCCAGGGCCCGCGGGACAGGTTGCCCTAGCACAGATACGCAGTATTTT	NA	TRBD1	TRBJ2-3	TRBV9
CASSFDRWETQYF	TGTGCCAGCAGCTTCGACCGGTGGGAGACCCAGTACTTC	NA	NA	TRBJ2-5	TRBV11-2
CASSLGLAGLGRETQYF	TGTGCCAGCAGTTTAGGGCTAGCGGGGTTGGGGAGGGAGACCCAGTACTTC	NA	TRBD2	TRBJ2-5	TRBV28
CASSSRTGGSYEQYF	TGTGCCAGCAGTTCTCGGACAGGGGGGTCCTACGAGCAGTACTTC	NA	TRBD1	TRBJ2-7	TRBV28
CASSSGVEGSSDTQYF	TGTGCCAGCAGCTCGGGGGTGGAGGGTAGCTCAGATACGCAGTATTTT	once	NA	TRBJ2-3	TRBV7-9
CASSQVPKQGTGNTIYF	TGCGCCAGCAGCCAAGTCCCGAAGCAGGGGACTGGAAACACCATATATTTT	few	NA	TRBJ1-3	TRBV4-3
CASNLGNMNTEAFF	TGCGCCAGCAACCTTGGTAACATGAACACTGAAGCTTTCTTT	NA	NA	TRBJ1-1	TRBV5-1
CASSVQESSYEQYF	TGTGCCAGCAGCGTGCAAGAGAGCTCCTACGAGCAGTACTTC	once	NA	TRBJ2-7	TRBV9
CASSRGTSGQETQYF	TGCGCCAGCAGCCGTGGGACTAGCGGCCAAGAGACCCAGTACTTC	NA	TRBD2	TRBJ2-5	TRBV4-1
CASSLDTVSIF	TGTGCCAGCAGCTTAGATACAGTCAGTATCTTC	few	NA	TRBJ2-1	TRBV11-2
CASSVPYTGGFYGYTF	TGCGCCAGCAGTGTTCCGTACACGGGGGGTTTTTATGGCTACACCTTC	NA	NA	TRBJ1-2	TRBV10-2
CASSIDPRGEQYF	TGTGCCAGCAGCATAGACCCCCGCGGCGAGCAGTACTTC	NA	NA	TRBJ2-7	TRBV11-3
CASSEGRYEQYF	TGTGCCAGCAGTGAAGGCCGCTACGAGCAGTACTTC	NA	NA	TRBJ2-7	TRBV6-1
CASSLMRGTNTGELFF	TGTGCCAGCAGCTTGATGCGGGGAACGAACACCGGGGAGCTGTTTTTT	NA	NA	TRBJ2-2	TRBV11-3
CASSLMGTDQETQYF	TGCGCCAGCAGCTTAATGGGGACAGACCAAGAGACCCAGTACTTC	NA	TRBD1	TRBJ2-5	TRBV5-1
CASSRGQGTNEQYF	TGTGCCAGCAGCCGGGGCCAAGGTACAAACGAGCAGTACTTC	many	NA	TRBJ2-7	TRBV6-5
CASSVTGRTDTQYF	TGTGCCAGCAGTGTGACAGGTCGCACAGATACGCAGTATTTT	many	NA	TRBJ2-3	TRBV27
CASSPLSLSYEQYF	TGTGCCAGCAGCCCCCTCTCATTATCCTACGAGCAGTACTTC	NA	NA	TRBJ2-7	TRBV7-9
CASSAGTGAAETQYF	TGTGCCAGCAGTGCAGGGACAGGGGCAGCGGAGACCCAGTACTTC	NA	TRBD1	TRBJ2-5	TRBV2
CASSFQGYYQDTEAFF	TGTGCCAGCAGCTTCCAAGGATATTATCAGGACACTGAAGCTTTCTTT	NA	NA	TRBJ1-1	TRBV7-9
CASSEAFPSGAYEQYF	TGTGCCAGCAGTGAAGCGTTCCCCTCCGGGGCCTACGAGCAGTACTTC	NA	NA	TRBJ2-7	TRBV6-1
CASSYSIGADTQYF	TGCGCCAGCAGCTACAGCATAGGTGCAGATACGCAGTATTTT	few	NA	TRBJ2-3	TRBV5-1
CASSAALRRLAGGGREQFF	TGTGCCAGCAGCGCCGCCCTAAGAAGACTAGCGGGAGGGGGACGTGAGCAGTTCTTC	NA	TRBD2	TRBJ2-1	TRBV7-3
CASSFGTSGGTGELFF	TGCGCCAGCAGCTTTGGGACTAGCGGAGGCACCGGGGAGCTGTTTTTT	NA	TRBD2	TRBJ2-2	TRBV5-1
CASSTQGTGELFF	TGTGCCAGCAGCACCCAGGGAACCGGGGAGCTGTTTTTT	once	NA	TRBJ2-2	TRBV9
CASSPDKFQGYTF	TGTGCCAGCAGCCCGGACAAGTTCCAAGGCTACACCTTC	NA	NA	TRBJ1-2	TRBV6-6
CASSSRTSAQTFQYF	TGTGCCAGCAGTTCCCGGACTAGCGCGCAAACTTTCCAGTACTTC	NA	TRBD2	TRBJ2-7	TRBV6-5
CASSQNPAVVGEKLFF	TGCGCCAGCAGCCAGAACCCGGCCGTGGTTGGAGAAAAACTGTTTTTT	NA	NA	TRBJ1-4	TRBV4-3
CASSIVGTAYYEQYF	TGTGCCAGTAGTATAGTTGGGACAGCCTACTACGAGCAGTACTTC	NA	TRBD1	TRBJ2-7	TRBV19
CASSVGGQGGSEAFF	TGTGCCAGCAGCGTAGGGGGACAGGGCGGCTCTGAAGCTTTCTTT	NA	TRBD1	TRBJ1-1	TRBV9
CASSYSFTSGRDTQYF	TGTGCCAGCAGTTACTCCTTTACTAGCGGAAGAGATACGCAGTATTTT	NA	TRBD2	TRBJ2-3	TRBV6-5
CASSLVRTGATTDTQYF	TGTGCCAGCAGCTTAGTAAGGACGGGAGCAACGACAGATACGCAGTATTTT	once	NA	TRBJ2-3	TRBV5-6
CASSPPGLAGAGTQYF	TGTGCCAGCAGCCCACCGGGACTAGCGGGAGCTGGGACCCAGTACTTC	NA	TRBD2	TRBJ2-5	TRBV11-2
CAWSSSWGNTIYF	TGTGCCTGGAGTTCGTCTTGGGGAAACACCATATATTTT	NA	NA	TRBJ1-3	TRBV30
CASSQGQGPSYEQYF	TGTGCCAGCTCACAGGGACAGGGGCCCTCCTACGAGCAGTACTTC	NA	TRBD1	TRBJ2-7	TRBV18
CASSSAGGNQPQHF	TGTGCCAGCAGTTCAGCAGGGGGCAATCAGCCCCAGCATTTT	NA	NA	TRBJ1-5	TRBV6-6
CASSESSRGGRDTQYF	TGTGCCAGCAGTGAATCCTCCAGGGGTGGTCGGGATACGCAGTATTTT	NA	NA	TRBJ2-3	TRBV6-1
CASSEKGQGSFF	TGTGCCAGCAGTGAAAAAGGACAGGGGTCTTTCTTT	few	TRBD1	TRBJ1-1	TRBV25-1
CASSSYRIGGYTF	TGTGCCAGCAGTTCCTACAGGATTGGCGGCTACACCTTC	NA	NA	TRBJ1-2	TRBV28
CASSSYSDTGELFF	TGTGCCAGCAGCTCCTACAGTGACACCGGGGAGCTGTTTTTT	NA	NA	TRBJ2-2	TRBV7-9
CASSLGTPNEQYF	TGTGCCAGCAGCTTAGGGACGCCCAACGAGCAGTACTTC	NA	NA	TRBJ2-7	TRBV11-2
CAIRDRASYEQYF	TGTGCCATCAGGGACAGGGCCTCCTACGAGCAGTACTTC	NA	TRBD1	TRBJ2-7	TRBV10-3
CASSLGGPYEQYF	TGTGCCAGCAGCCTAGGGGGCCCCTACGAGCAGTACTTC	NA	TRBD1	TRBJ2-7	TRBV5-6
CASRPMQGDYGYTF	TGCGCCAGCAGACCAATGCAGGGCGACTATGGCTACACCTTC	NA	NA	TRBJ1-2	TRBV5-1